Presented here are 15 T cell receptor beta chains from one specimen sequenced in a study of control samples from healthy donors and cancer patients. TCRdb keeps only in-frame clones here, not all; method: immunoSEQ multiplex PCR. The sample carries just over 150,000 clones, just under 95% recorded once. The sample comprised blood. These receptors originate from a woman between 40 and 55 years old in good health.

The gene calls are TRBV20-1 and TRBJ2-3, with D hard to call. The V end lost 3 bases, the J end lost 2 bases, and 6 bases lay between the germline ends. Germline CDR1 DFQATT, CDR2 SNEGSKA (reference sequence). The CDR3 consists of 12 residues. This CDR3 reads CSASEATDTQYF. Written as DNA, the CDR3 is TGCAGTGCTAGTGAGGCCACAGATACGCAGTATTTT.

The chain employs TRBV12-3 or TRBV12-4 and TRBJ1-5; D is ambiguous. The germline V and J ends were trimmed by 3 bases and 7 bases, with 7 bases remaining between them. The CDR3 runs 12 residues. The CDR3 region has the DNA TGTGCCAGCAGTTTTACTATCCAGCCCCAGCATTTT. Amino acid sequence: CASSFTIQPQHF.

This clone appeared once. The rearrangement uses TRBV6-2 or TRBV6-3 and TRBJ1-2; 7 bases align to TRBD1. The CDR3 totals 14 residues. J lost 4 bases, V lost 4 bases, and 6 bases had no gene match. Looked up from germline, CDR1 is MNHEY and CDR2 is SVGEGT. CDR3 DNA: TGTGCCAGCAGTTTGCTTGGGACAGTCTATGGCTACACCTTC. Translating gives CASSLLGTVYGYTF.

The rearrangement links TRBV7-9 to TRBJ2-1; TRBD2 might be the D (5 bases). The CDR3 has 15 residues. CDR1 SEHNR and CDR2 FQNEAQ come from the germline V gene (reference sequence). With 2 bases removed from V and 6 bases from J, the gap between germline ends came to 14 bases. The chain's CDR3 is CASSLSGFSPNEQFF. CDR3 nucleotides: TGTGCCAGCAGCTTAAGCGGCTTCTCCCCCAATGAGCAGTTCTTC.

Concerning this clone: Distinct nucleotide sequences in the sample also encode this CDR3. The rearrangement uses TRBV12-3 or TRBV12-4 and TRBJ2-7, with a tentative D call TRBD1 (6 bases). The CDR3 is made up of 12 amino acids. With 3 bases removed from V and 4 bases from J, the gap between germline ends came to 7 bases. The CDR3 protein is CASSLGAYEQYF. Written as DNA, the CDR3 is TGTGCCAGCAGTTTGGGGGCTTACGAGCAGTACTTC.

This chain connects TRBV10-3 to TRBJ1-1; D is undetermined. The CDR3 extends over 14 amino acids. Germline V gene lookup returns CDR1 ENHRY and CDR2 SYGVKD. V lost 7 bases, J lost 2 bases, and 14 bases lay in between. The CDR3 nucleotides are TGTGCCATCACCCCTGCGGGCAGCAACACTGAAGCTTTCTTT. Its protein is CAITPAGSNTEAFF.

This clone was observed once. V usage is TRBV12-5 and J usage is TRBJ2-1; 14 bases fit TRBD2. V gave up 3 bases and J gave up 7 bases; unmatched junction bases: 17. Germline CDR1 is LGHNT and CDR2 is FRNRAP. The CDR3 spans 20 residues. Here the CDR3 reads CASGFPDPPRLAGGKNEQFF. Written as DNA, the CDR3 is TGTGCTAGTGGTTTCCCCGACCCCCCAAGACTAGCGGGGGGGAAAAATGAGCAGTTCTTC.

For this clone: The junction does not match germline at one end; this may be a read error. This chain joins TRBV6-1 and TRBJ1-3; TRBD1 is a possible D gene (5 bases). Germline assignment: CDR1 MNHNS and CDR2 SASEGT. The CDR3 sequence is 15 residues long. The chain's CDR3 is CASSEGRSSGSTIYF. The CDR3 nucleotides are TGTGCCAGCAGTGAGGGACGGAGCTCTGGAAGCACCATATATTTT.

V is TRBV4-1 and J is TRBJ1-3; the D gene is possibly TRBD1 (6 bases). Deletions cut 4 bases from V and 3 bases from J, with 10 bases between. The CDR3 runs 14 residues. Germline values: CDR1 MGHRA, CDR2 YSYEKL. Here the CDR3 DNA reads TGCGCCAGCAGCCGCACAGGGTTTGGAAACACCATATATTTT. It specifies CASSRTGFGNTIYF.

The chain uses TRBV7-8 and TRBJ2-3, with D uncertain. The CDR3 has 14 residues. Trimming took 3 bases from V and 0 from J, leaving 7 bases between them. Per the germline V gene, CDR1 is SGHVS and CDR2 is FQNEAQ. Written as DNA, the CDR3 is TGTGCCAGCAGCTTTACGGGCAGCACAGATACGCAGTATTTT. The encoded protein is CASSFTGSTDTQYF.

The genes are TRBV27 and TRBJ2-3; the match to TRBD2 covers 10 bases. The CDR3 length is 19 residues. In germline, CDR1 is MNHEY, CDR2 SMNVEV (reference sequence). V lost 6 bases to trimming and J lost 0 bases; unmatched junction nucleotides: 15. CDR3 sequence: CASSPRSKGTSESTDTQYF. The CDR3 coding sequence is TGTGCCAGCAGCCCGAGGTCTAAGGGGACTAGCGAGAGCACAGATACGCAGTATTTT.

The chain employs TRBV28 and TRBJ1-1, with no clear D. This CDR3 has 14 amino acids. CDR1 MDHEN and CDR2 SYDVKM come from the germline V gene. V gave up 1 base and J gave up 4 bases, with 10 bases separating them. CDR3 sequence (DNA): TGTGCCAGCAGTTTATTGGCACCTACCACTGAAGCTTTCTTT. It encodes CASSLLAPTTEAFF.

The gene calls are TRBV5-4 and TRBJ2-3; no firm D call. The CDR3 extends over 15 amino acids. The V gene lost 1 base and the J gene lost 3 bases, with 12 bases spanning the gap. Germline V lookup: CDR1 SGHNT, CDR2 YYREEE (reference sequence). CDR3 in DNA: TGTGCCAGCAGCTTGCGACGGAGCGTGACAGATACGCAGTATTTT. This translates into CASSLRRSVTDTQYF.

V usage is TRBV5-5 and J usage is TRBJ2-7; no clear D. The ends were cut back, 7 bases at V and 0 bases at J, with 14 bases in the middle. Germline lookup yields CDR1 SGHKS and CDR2 YYEKEE (reference sequence). The CDR3 totals 14 residues. The CDR3 nucleotides are TGTGCCAGCGGACCCCTATTTATCTCCTACGAGCAGTACTTC. Its translation: CASGPLFISYEQYF.

CDR3 region: CASSQGTPEAFF. In nucleotides, the CDR3 is TGCGCCAGCAGCCAAGGTACCCCTGAAGCTTTCTTT. V gene TRBV4-1 combines with J gene TRBJ1-1, with D uncertain. The CDR3 totals 12 residues. The V and J ends lost 1 base and 6 bases respectively, with 6 bases between them. CDR1 is MGHRA and CDR2 is YSYEKL in the germline V gene.